The rows below give T cell receptor beta chains drawn from one sample of a study of cytomegalovirus exposure and HLA in healthy donors. Assay used: immunoSEQ multiplex PCR; TCRdb lists only in-frame clones, some missing. The sample gives roughly 130,000 clones, approximately 85% of which show up once; around 11% is in the top ten. Sequencing used PBMCs. The receptors originated from a male donor in good health and CMV-seropositive. Both conserved end residues are trimmed from each CDR3. For some rows the clone size is stated as once, few or many, or as a class when expanded; others skip it.

TRBV28	-	TRBJ1-5	ASSFGGSRAYQPQH
TRBV4-3	few	TRBJ2-3	ASSQDPSGVDTDTQY
TRBV27	-	TRBJ2-2	ASSEGRHTGELF
TRBV6-1	-	TRBJ2-3	ASSPLTNTQY
TRBV29-1	-	TRBJ1-3	SVEPRTGVGNTIY
TRBV29-1	few	TRBJ1-5	SVAEYSNQPQH
TRBV13	-	TRBJ1-5	ASSLAGGSNQPQH
TRBV5-1	-	TRBJ1-1	ASSLGGGTGLTTEAF
TRBV30	-	TRBJ1-2	AWSVERGTGGGYT
TRBV19	-	TRBJ2-1	ASSSQIAGGGNEQF
TRBV7-9	-	TRBJ2-1	ASSCSWTSGHNEQF
TRBV7-2	-	TRBJ1-2	ASSFDRDYGYT
TRBV27	-	-	ASSLSTGNEQY
TRBV5-6	-	TRBJ1-1	ASSLLRDRNTEAF
TRBV18	few	TRBJ2-7	ASSPPDRQAYEQY
TRBV7-2	-	TRBJ2-2	ASSLVGGGDGELF
TRBV5-1	-	TRBJ2-7	ASSLGRGFDEQY